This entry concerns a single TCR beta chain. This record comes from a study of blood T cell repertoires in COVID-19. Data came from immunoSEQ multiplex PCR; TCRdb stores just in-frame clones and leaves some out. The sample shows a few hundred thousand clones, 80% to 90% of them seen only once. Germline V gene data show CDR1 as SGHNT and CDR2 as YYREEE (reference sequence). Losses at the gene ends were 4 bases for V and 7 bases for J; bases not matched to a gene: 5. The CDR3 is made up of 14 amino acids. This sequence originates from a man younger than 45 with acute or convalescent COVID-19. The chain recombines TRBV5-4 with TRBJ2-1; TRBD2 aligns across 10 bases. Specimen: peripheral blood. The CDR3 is CASSPSGRNNEQFF. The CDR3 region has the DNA TGTGCCAGCAGCCCTAGCGGGAGAAATAATGAGCAGTTCTTC.